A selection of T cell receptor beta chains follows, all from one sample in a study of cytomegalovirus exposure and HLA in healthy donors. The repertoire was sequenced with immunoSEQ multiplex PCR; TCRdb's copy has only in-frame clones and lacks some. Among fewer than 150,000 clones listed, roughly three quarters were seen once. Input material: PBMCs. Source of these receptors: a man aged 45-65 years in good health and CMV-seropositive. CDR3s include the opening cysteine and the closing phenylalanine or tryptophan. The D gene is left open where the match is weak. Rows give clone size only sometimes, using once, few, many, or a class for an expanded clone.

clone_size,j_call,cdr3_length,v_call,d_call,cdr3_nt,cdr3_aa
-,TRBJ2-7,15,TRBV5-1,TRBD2,TGCGCCAGCAGCTTGGCGCCGGGACTAGAGATCGAGCAGTACTTC,CASSLAPGLEIEQYF
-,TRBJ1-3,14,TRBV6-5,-,TGTGCCAGCAGTTATTCGGGAACACGAAACACCATATATTTT,CASSYSGTRNTIYF
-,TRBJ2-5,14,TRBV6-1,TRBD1,TGTGCCAGCAGTGAAGGGACAGGGGCGGCCAGGCAGTACTTC,CASSEGTGAARQYF
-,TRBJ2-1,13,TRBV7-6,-,TGTGCCAGCACCTCAGGGTTAGGCGATGAGCAGTTCTTC,CASTSGLGDEQFF
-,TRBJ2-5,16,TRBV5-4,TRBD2,TGTGCCAGCAGCCCCCCGCTAGCGGGAGGAAAAGAGACCCAGTACTTC,CASSPPLAGGKETQYF
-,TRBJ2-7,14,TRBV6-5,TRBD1,TGTGCCAGCAGTTACGGAAGGACAGGGGTCGAGCAGTACTTC,CASSYGRTGVEQYF
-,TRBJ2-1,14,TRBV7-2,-,TGTGCCAGCAGCTTTGTTACAGCTAACAATGAGCAGTTCTTC,CASSFVTANNEQFF
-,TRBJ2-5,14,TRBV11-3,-,TGTGCCAGCAGCTTTGTTTACGGCCAAGAGACCCAGTACTTC,CASSFVYGQETQYF
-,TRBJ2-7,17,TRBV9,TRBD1,TGTGCCAGCAGCGTAGGAGGGCCGGGACAGGGGGCGTACGAGCAGTACTTC,CASSVGGPGQGAYEQYF
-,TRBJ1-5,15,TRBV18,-,TGTGCCAGCTCACCAACAGGGACCGGCAATCAGCCCCAGCATTTT,CASSPTGTGNQPQHF
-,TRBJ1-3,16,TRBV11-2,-,TGTGCCAGCAGCACCGGAGGGTTGGGCTCTGGAAACACCATATATTTT,CASSTGGLGSGNTIYF
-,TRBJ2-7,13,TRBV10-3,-,TGTGCCATCAGTTCAGGGGAGACCTACGAGCAGTACTTC,CAISSGETYEQYF
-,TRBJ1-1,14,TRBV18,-,TGTGCCAGTACAGGATCCACCCTAGACACTGAAGCTTTCTTT,CASTGSTLDTEAFF
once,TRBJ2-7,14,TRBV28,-,TGTGCCAGCAGTTTGCCGGGAGAGGGCTACGAGCAGTACTTC,CASSLPGEGYEQYF
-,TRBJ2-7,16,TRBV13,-,TGTGCCAGCAGCTCGTTTACGCGTGGGGCGTCCTACGAGCAGTACTTC,CASSSFTRGASYEQYF
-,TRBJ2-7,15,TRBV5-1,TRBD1,TGCGCCAGCAGCTTGGCCCCAGGGGGAATCTACGAGCAGTACTTC,CASSLAPGGIYEQYF
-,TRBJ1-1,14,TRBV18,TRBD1,TGTGCCAGCTCATCGACAGGGGGCGAGGTGGAAGCTTTCTTT,CASSSTGGEVEAFF
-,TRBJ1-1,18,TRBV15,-,TGTGCCACCAGCGCCTCTTGGGGTCGTCGGAGGGAGAACACTGAAGCTTTCTTT,CATSASWGRRRENTEAFF
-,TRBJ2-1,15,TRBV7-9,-,TGTGCCAGCAGCCCCCCCGGGGGCTCCTACAATGAGCAGTTCTTC,CASSPPGGSYNEQFF
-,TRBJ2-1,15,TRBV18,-,TGTGCCAGCTCACCGGCTGGGAGCTCCTACAATGAGCAGTTCTTC,CASSPAGSSYNEQFF
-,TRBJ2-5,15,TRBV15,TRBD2,TGTGCCACCAGCAGAGATGGGAGGGGTGGAGAGACCCAGTACTTC,CATSRDGRGGETQYF
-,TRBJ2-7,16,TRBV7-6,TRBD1,TGTGCCAGCAGCTTAGCAACCGGGACAGGGGGCAACGAGCAGTACTTC,CASSLATGTGGNEQYF
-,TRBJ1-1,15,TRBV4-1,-,TGCGCCAGCAGCCAGGGTATGGGGCGGAACACTGAAGCTTTCTTT,CASSQGMGRNTEAFF
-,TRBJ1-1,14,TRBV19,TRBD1,TGTGCCAGTAGTTTGGGACAGGGTGGGGCTGAAGCTTTCTTT,CASSLGQGGAEAFF
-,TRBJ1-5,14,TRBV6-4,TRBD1,TGTGCCAGCAGCGACAGGGGTGGCAATCAGCCCCAGCATTTT,CASSDRGGNQPQHF
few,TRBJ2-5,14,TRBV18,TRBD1,TGTGCCAGCTCAATACAGGGGGATGGAGGTACCCAGTACTTC,CASSIQGDGGTQYF
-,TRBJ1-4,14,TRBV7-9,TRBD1,TGTGCCAGCGGGGGACAGGGGAGTAATGAAAAACTGTTTTTT,CASGGQGSNEKLFF
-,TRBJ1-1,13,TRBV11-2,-,TGTGCCAGCAGCTTAGATCCCACAGGTGAAGCTTTCTTT,CASSLDPTGEAFF
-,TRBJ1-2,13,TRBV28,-,TGTGCCAGCACCGAATACAGGGATGACGGCTACACCTTC,CASTEYRDDGYTF
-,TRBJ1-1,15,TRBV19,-,TGTGCCAGTAGTACCCCCGGGTCGGGAAGGGCTGAAGCTTTCTTT,CASSTPGSGRAEAFF
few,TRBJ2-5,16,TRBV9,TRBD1,TGTGCCAGCAGCGTGATCGGGACAGGGAAAGGGGAGACCCAGTACTTC,CASSVIGTGKGETQYF
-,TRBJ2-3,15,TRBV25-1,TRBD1,TGTGCCAGCAGTTTGACAGGGGGGAGCACAGATACGCAGTATTTT,CASSLTGGSTDTQYF
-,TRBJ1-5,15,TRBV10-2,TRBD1,TGCGCCAGCAGTGACCCCCGACAGGGGGATCAGCCCCAGCATTTT,CASSDPRQGDQPQHF
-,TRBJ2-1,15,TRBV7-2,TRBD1,TGTGCCAGCAGCCACACCTGGGGACAGTACAATGAGCAGTTCTTC,CASSHTWGQYNEQFF
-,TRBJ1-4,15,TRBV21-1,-,TGTGCCAGCAGCAAAAACAGGGGCTCTCGGGAAAAACTGTTTTTT,CASSKNRGSREKLFF
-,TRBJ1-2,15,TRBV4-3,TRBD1,TGCGCCAGCAGCCAAGTAAACAGGGGAGCCCATGGCTACACCTTC,CASSQVNRGAHGYTF
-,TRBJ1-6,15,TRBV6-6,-,TGTGCCAGCAGTCAAACGCAGGGAGGAAATTCACCCCTCCACTTT,CASSQTQGGNSPLHF
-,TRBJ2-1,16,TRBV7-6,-,TGTGCCAGCAGCCGAGGCGGGGCCAACTCCTACAATGAGCAGTTCTTC,CASSRGGANSYNEQFF
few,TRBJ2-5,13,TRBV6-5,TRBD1,TGTGCCAGCAGTTTGACAGGGGAAGAGACCCAGTACTTC,CASSLTGEETQYF
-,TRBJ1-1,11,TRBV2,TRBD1,TGTGCCGTCCCGGGACAGCAGGAAGCTTTCTTT,CAVPGQQEAFF
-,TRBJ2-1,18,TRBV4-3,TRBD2,TGCGCCAGCAGCCAATCGGACTCAGCCAGCGGGGTTTACAATGAGCAGTTCTTC,CASSQSDSASGVYNEQFF
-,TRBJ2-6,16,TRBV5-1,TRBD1,TGCGCCAGCAGCCCGACAGGGCAGTCTGGGGCCAACGTCCTGACTTTC,CASSPTGQSGANVLTF
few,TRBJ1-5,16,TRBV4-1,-,TGCGCCAGCAGCCAAGATTTGGAGGGAGGCAATCAGCCCCAGCATTTT,CASSQDLEGGNQPQHF
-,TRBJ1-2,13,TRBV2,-,TGTGCCAGCATCGGGGGTCCTAACTATGGCTACACCTTC,CASIGGPNYGYTF